This T cell receptor beta chain was profiled in a study of human T cells and chemical hapten exposure. Study in general: The study lasted around 5 months, and patients were dosed weekly with diphenylcyclopropenone on the scalp throughout. Slight volume differences across pooled libraries mainly accounted for varying per-sample TCR yields.

TCRdb used MiXCR to reprocess the RACE reads, holding one entry per CDR3 protein. Among some 380,000 distinct CDR3 sequences listed, approximately 5.1% were seen once. This clonotype appeared a few times. Its specificity is not known. Time point of the sample: patch test 1, 2 weeks after DPC sensitization. The treatment here: therapeutic diphenylcyclopropenone sensitization with weekly scalp DPC. Blood draws came before every patch-test application. This CDR3 spans 16 amino acids. Germline V gene sequence: CDR1 ENHRY, CDR2 SYGVKD. V was clipped by 0 bases and J by 7 bases, with 16 bases between them. Study-level points and caveats: Significantly greater numbers of large CDR3 similarity clusters came from expanded TCRs than from controls.

The sequence came from a woman aged 50 to 60 with alopecia areata. Some clones in this sample may be carry-over from other donors' samples. Source: whole blood, taken in connection with sensitization to the hapten diphenylcyclopropenone (DPC). The J gene is TRBJ1-5, the V gene TRBV10-3; the D is unclear. In DNA, the CDR3 is TGTGCCATCAGTGAGTCGTGGCAGGCCATATCCCAGCCCCAGCATTTT. It codes for CAISESWQAISQPQHF.